This TCR beta chain was captured by sequencing in a study of T cells after yellow fever vaccination. Findings and limits, study-wide: FACS-sorted repertoires might harbor abundant contaminating clonotypes from the bulk population.

The TCR cDNA carried a universal primer site and UMIs from 5'RACE template switching. One entry per CDR3 protein, called by TCRdb with MiXCR from the 5' RACE reads. The sample has approximately 150,000 distinct CDR3 sequences; 5.5% to 7.5% are singletons. This CDR3 spans 14 amino acids. The V gene lost 2 bases and the J gene lost 8 bases, with 16 bases spanning the gap. The germline V gene encodes CDR1 KGHSH and CDR2 LQKENI. This clonotype was recorded only once. The antigen remains unidentified. This TCR derives from a man aged 18 to 35 who received the YFV17D yellow fever vaccine. This chain links TRBV18 with TRBJ2-7, with D unclear. This material consisted of CD4+ T cells sorted from PBMCs, taken on the day of the first yellow fever vaccination. The CDR3 bases are TGTGCCAGCTCACCAATGGTGGAAATTTACAAGCAGTACTTC. This codes for CASSPMVEIYKQYF.